Below, 4 T cell receptor beta chains from the same sample are listed, as sequenced in a study of shared clonotypes between healthy human individuals. Sequencing was performed with immunoSEQ multiplex PCR; in TCRdb, only in-frame clones are kept and a portion is missing. The table lists some 380,000 clones, about 96% of them singletons. Sequencing input: memory CD8+ T cells sorted from blood. Subset specified: CD45RO+ cells pooled with CCR7-negative TemRA cells. The receptors here all came from a man younger than 40 in good health.

The chain combines TRBV6-1 with TRBJ1-4, with 7 bases lining up with TRBD1. This CDR3 has 15 amino acids. The trim removed 3 bases at V and 8 bases at J, leaving 9 bases unmatched. Germline V gene sequence: CDR1 MNHNS, CDR2 SASEGT. CDR3: CASSDYRGGSEKLFF. The CDR3 region has the DNA TGTGCCAGCAGTGATTACAGGGGAGGAAGCGAAAAACTGTTTTTT.

CDR3 nucleotide sequence: TGTGCCAGCAGTTTAGATGAAAAACTGTTTTTT. Translating gives CASSLDEKLFF. The chain uses TRBV28 and TRBJ1-4; no firm D call. The CDR3 consists of 11 residues. V lost 2 bases to trimming and J lost 6 bases, with 1 base between them. The germline V gene encodes CDR1 MDHEN and CDR2 SYDVKM.

The chain carries TRBV28 and TRBJ2-3, with 9 bases aligning to TRBD2. CDR3 length: 14 amino acids. V shed 4 bases and J 10 bases; nucleotides not matched to a gene: 9. From germline, CDR1 is MDHEN and CDR2 SYDVKM. The CDR3 DNA follows: TGTGCCAGCAGTTCTAGCGGGGTCCCAGTGGCGCAGTATTTT. Its protein product is CASSSSGVPVAQYF.

J is TRBJ2-1 and V is TRBV7-9, with TRBD2 matching over 11 bases. This CDR3 comprises 14 residues. The V segment lost 6 bases and the J segment 7 bases; nucleotides outside the gene matches: 5. Germline V gene lookup returns CDR1 SEHNR and CDR2 FQNEAQ (reference sequence). The CDR3 DNA reads TGTGCCAGCAGAGTAGCGGGAGGGGGGAATGAGCAGTTCTTC. Translated: CASRVAGGGNEQFF.